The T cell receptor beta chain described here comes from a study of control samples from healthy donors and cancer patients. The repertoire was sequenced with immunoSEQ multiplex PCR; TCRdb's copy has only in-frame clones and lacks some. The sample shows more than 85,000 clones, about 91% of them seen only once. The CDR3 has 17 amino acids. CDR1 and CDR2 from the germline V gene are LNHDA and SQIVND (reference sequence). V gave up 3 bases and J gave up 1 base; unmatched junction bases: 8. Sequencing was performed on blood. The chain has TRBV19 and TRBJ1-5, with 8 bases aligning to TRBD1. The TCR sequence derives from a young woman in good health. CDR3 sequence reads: CASSISGTGVSNQPQHF. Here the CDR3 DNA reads TGTGCCAGTAGTATTTCAGGGACAGGTGTAAGCAATCAGCCCCAGCATTTT.